The 7 T cell receptor beta chains reported below all come from one sample, sequenced in a study of CD8 T cells in ankylosing spondylitis. No antigen has been identified for these receptors. TCRdb processed the 5' RACE reads anew with MiXCR; each CDR3 protein has one entry. Of hundreds of thousands of distinct CDR3 sequences detected, roughly a quarter appear once; the ten largest clones hold about 1%. General study points: Seemingly characteristic of ankylosing spondylitis blood was a TCR beta motif consisting of about 8 highly homologous variants.

Sequencing used blood, either unsorted or a sorted T cell fraction (not recorded which). These receptors were obtained from a male donor with ankylosing spondylitis.

In this sample, this clonotype turned up many times. The genes are TRBV15 and TRBJ2-7, with no clear D. Germline V gene data show CDR1 as LNHNV and CDR2 as YYDKDF (reference sequence). The CDR3 sequence is 14 residues long. Trimming left V 5 bases short and J 1 base short, with 12 bases between. The DNA for the CDR3 is TGTGCCACCAGCCCCAGACTTTCATCCTACGAGCAGTACGTC. Protein sequence: CATSPRLSSYEQYV.

The CDR3 loop is CASSPRARTDTGELFF. CDR3 DNA: TGTGCCAGCAGCCCTCGGGCGAGGACGGACACCGGGGAGCTGTTTTTT. This chain links TRBV5-4 with TRBJ2-2; no clear D. V was cut by 4 bases and J by 3 bases, with 16 bases left in between. CDR3 length: 16 residues. The V gene's germline CDR1 is SGHNT and CDR2 YYREEE (reference sequence). Combining the CDR3 with reference TRBV5-4 and TRBJ2-2 gives the whole variable domain ETGVTQSPTHLIKTRGQQVTLRCSSQSGHNTVSWYQQALGQGPQFIFQYYREEENGRGNFPPRFSGLQFPNYSSELNVNALELDDSALYLCASSPRARTDTGELFFGEGSRLTVL.

This clonotype was counted only a few times. The J gene is TRBJ2-1, the V gene TRBV20-1, with 7 bases that match TRBD1. The germline V gene has CDR1 DFQATT and CDR2 SNEGSKA (reference sequence). Trimming removed 4 bases from V and 8 bases from J; junction bases left unmatched: 5. The CDR3 sequence is 12 residues long. CDR3 sequence: CSATYQGDEQFF. The DNA for the CDR3 is TGCAGTGCTACGTACCAGGGGGATGAGCAGTTCTTC.

This chain links TRBV5-4 with TRBJ2-5; 7 bases fit TRBD1. CDR3 length: 14 residues. CDR1 and CDR2 (germline): SGHNT, YYREEE (reference sequence). V shed 4 bases, J shed 2 bases, and the junction held 5 bases outside the gene matches. The CDR3 DNA reads as TGTGCCAGCAGCCCGATGGGACAGCAAGAGACCCAGTACTTC. This translates into CASSPMGQQETQYF.

Only a few counts were recorded for this clonotype. DNA for the CDR3: TGCAGTGCTAGGTCCGGGGCGGGAGGATCAAATGAGCAGTTCTTC. It codes for CSARSGAGGSNEQFF. The chain joins TRBV20-1 to TRBJ2-1; 8 bases are a match to TRBD2. J lost 7 bases, V lost 3 bases, and 11 bases had no gene match. Germline V gene sequence: CDR1 DFQATT, CDR2 SNEGSKA (reference sequence). This CDR3 is 15 amino acids long.

This clonotype came up a few times. The rearrangement joins TRBV10-3 to TRBJ1-4; TRBD1 agrees at 7 bases. The CDR3 sequence is 16 residues long. Unmatched junction bases numbered 9, after V lost 0 bases and J lost 8 bases. Per the germline V gene, CDR1 is ENHRY and CDR2 is SYGVKD. The CDR3 bases are TGTGCCATCAGTGAGTCGACTGAGGGGGCTCGGGAAAAACTGTTTTTT. Residues: CAISESTEGAREKLFF.

This clonotype was seen a handful of times. The V and J genes are TRBV12-3 or TRBV12-4 and TRBJ1-1; D uncertain. CDR3 size: 13 residues. V was cut by 7 bases and J by 1 base, with 10 bases left in between. CDR3 amino acids: CASTSWENTEAFF. The CDR3 DNA is TGTGCCAGCACCTCATGGGAGAACACTGAAGCTTTCTTT.